These 9 T cell receptor beta chains were all obtained from the same sample, sequenced in a study of metastatic and nonmetastatic thyroid tumors. Thyroid surgery had not been preceded by any treatment in any patient. Through MiXCR, TCRdb re-clonotyped the PCR reads. This repertoire shows tens of thousands of clones, roughly 30% found once; its top ten account for approximately 15%. Sample: blood. All receptors come from a female donor with papillary thyroid cancer or a benign thyroid nodule (not recorded which). Some clones in this sample may be carry-over from other donors' samples.

J is TRBJ2-5 and V is TRBV20-1, with 12 nucleotides matching TRBD2. V lost 5 bases to trimming and J lost 5 bases; unmatched junction nucleotides: 6. The V gene's germline CDR1 is DFQATT and CDR2 SNEGSKA (reference sequence). The CDR3 spans 14 residues. Here the CDR3 reads CSALAGGPGETQYF. The CDR3 DNA reads TGCAGTGCTCTAGCGGGGGGGCCTGGGGAGACCCAGTACTTC.

This clone was observed at least ten times. The V gene is TRBV24-1, the J gene TRBJ2-2; TRBD2 matches 10 bases. The J segment lost 6 bases and the V segment lost 3 bases, leaving 6 bases of the junction unmatched. The CDR3 is 16 amino acids. Germline CDR1 and CDR2: KGHDR and SFDVKD. CDR3 DNA: TGTGCCACCAGTGATCCCGGGACTAGCGCTTCCGGGGAGCTGTTTTTT. The encoded protein is CATSDPGTSASGELFF.

This clone was seen more than once but under ten times. The V gene is TRBV12-3 or TRBV12-4, the J gene TRBJ1-4; TRBD1 agrees at 7 bases. The CDR3 extends over 14 amino acids. V shed 6 bases and J 8 bases; nucleotides not matched to a gene: 9. The CDR3 DNA is TGTGCCAGCAGCCCGGACAGGTCCTCAGAAAAACTGTTTTTT. This translates into CASSPDRSSEKLFF.

This clone was observed once. The chain has TRBV9 and TRBJ1-5; 7 bases are shared with TRBD1. Germline CDR1 reads SGDLS; CDR2 reads YYNGEE. This CDR3 comprises 15 residues. V trimming: 3 bases; J trimming: 7 bases; junction bases outside the gene matches: 10. The CDR3 here is CASSATDRVGQPQHF. The DNA of the CDR3 is TGTGCCAGCAGCGCTACAGACAGGGTAGGGCAGCCCCAGCATTTT.

This clone has a count of ten or more. CDR3 residues: CSARGGVSGAGGYTF. The CDR3 DNA is TGCAGTGCTAGAGGGGGCGTCTCGGGGGCTGGAGGCTACACCTTC. J is TRBJ1-2 and V is TRBV20-1, with D possibly TRBD1 on 6 matching bases. The CDR3 extends over 15 amino acids. CDR1 and CDR2 (germline): DFQATT, SNEGSKA (reference sequence). V lost 1 base and J lost 8, with 20 bases in between.

The V and J genes are TRBV19 and TRBJ2-7; 11 nucleotides line up with TRBD1. The ends lost 5 bases at V and 3 bases at J; junction bases unmatched: 9. Looked up from germline, CDR1 is LNHDA and CDR2 is SQIVND (reference sequence). The CDR3 runs to 16 residues. The CDR3 DNA reads TGTGCCAGTAGTCCCGGGACAGGGGGAAGGGTCTACGAGCAGTACTTC. This codes for CASSPGTGGRVYEQYF.

This clone was seen a few times. The V and J genes are TRBV12-3 or TRBV12-4 and TRBJ1-1; the D gene is possibly TRBD1 (5 bases). Between the trimmed V and J ends, which lost 6 bases and 0 bases, there was a span of 14 bases. There are 15 residues in the CDR3. In DNA form, the CDR3 reads TGTGCCAGCAGCTTTTCTGGGGCCCTGAACACTGAAGCTTTCTTT. Translating it yields CASSFSGALNTEAFF.

In regard to this clone: It may be a read error: a sequence one base away is much more abundant. The chain recombines TRBV11-2 with TRBJ1-2, with D uncertain. This CDR3 is 13 amino acids long. Germline CDR1 reads SGHAT; CDR2 reads FQNNGV. CDR3 in amino acids: CACSPNRAGGYTF. Written as DNA, the CDR3 is TGTGCCTGCAGCCCAAATCGGGCCGGTGGCTACACCTTC. The variable domain in full, completed from reference TRBV11-2 and TRBJ1-2, reads EAGVAQSPRYKIIEKRQSVAFWCNPISGHATLYWYQQILGQGPKLLIQFQNNGVVDDSQLPKDRFSAERLKGVDSTLKIQPAKLEDSAVYLCACSPNRAGGYTFGSGTRLTVV.

The chain carries TRBV11-3 and TRBJ2-7; the match to TRBD2 covers 10 bases. V dropped 3 bases and J dropped 4; count of bases not matched to a gene: 3. Germline V gives CDR1 SGHNT, CDR2 YENEEA. The CDR3 runs to 14 residues. The CDR3 loop is CASSFLAGAYEQYF. In DNA, the CDR3 is TGTGCCAGCAGCTTTCTAGCGGGGGCTTACGAGCAGTACTTC.